This record covers a single TCR beta chain. The V segment lost 6 bases and the J segment 5 bases; nucleotides outside the gene matches: 11. Germline V lookup: CDR1 MNHNS, CDR2 SASEGT. This CDR3 is built from 15 residues. Sampled blood was obtained at baseline, cycle 4 day 1, and cycle 7 day 1. Here immunoSEQ multiplex PCR was the method, and the copy in TCRdb shows in-frame clones only, minus some. This sample has 75,000 to 100,000 clones; approximately 91% occur once, and the top ten carry about 0.76%. The data derive from a study of OX40 agonist ivuxolimab in advanced cancers. This TCR came from an adult with an advanced solid tumor such as melanoma, head and neck, liver or kidney cancer. The V call is TRBV6-1, the J call TRBJ2-5; the match to TRBD1 covers 8 bases. The source was CD4+ or CD8+ T cells sorted from blood, collected in a trial of the OX40 agonist ivuxolimab. CDR3 nucleotides: TGTGCCAGCAGCTTCCCGGGACAGGTCATCGAGACCCAGTACTTC. This sequence encodes CASSFPGQVIETQYF.